Below, 27 T cell receptor beta chains from the same sample are listed, as sequenced in a study of identical twins. TCRdb ran MiXCR on the 5' RACE reads and lists one entry per CDR3 protein. Among just over 450,000 distinct CDR3 sequences listed, 11% to 15% were seen once. These data were also reused for a study on yellow fever vaccine responses in identical twins.

Sequenced input: CD4+ T cells sorted from blood. All receptors come from a woman aged 18-35 years in good health.

The J gene is TRBJ2-1, the V gene TRBV11-2, with 10 positions matching TRBD2. The CDR3 has 11 amino acids. The germline V gene encodes CDR1 SGHAT and CDR2 FQNNGV. CDR3 sequence: CVAGGYREQFF. For the CDR3, the DNA is TGTGTAGCGGGGGGCTACAGGGAGCAGTTCTTC.

V and J are TRBV2 and TRBJ2-5, with 9 bases fitting TRBD2. CDR3 length: 15 amino acids. V was pared by 8 bases and J by 4 bases, with 11 bases of the junction left unmatched. Germline loops: CDR1 SNHLY, CDR2 FYNNEI. The CDR3: CASGSSGAPGETQYF. The CDR3 bases are TGTGCCAGCGGATCTAGCGGGGCCCCCGGAGAGACCCAGTACTTC.

The chain links TRBV20-1 to TRBJ2-6; TRBD2 agrees at 9 bases. This CDR3 is built from 17 residues. CDR1 is DFQATT and CDR2 is SNEGSKA in the germline V gene (reference sequence). J gave up 1 base and V 3 bases, and 7 bases lay outside the gene matches. The CDR3 sequence: CSASTSGRSSGANVLTF. CDR3 nucleotide sequence: TGCAGTGCTAGCACTAGCGGGCGATCTTCTGGGGCCAACGTCCTGACTTTC.

A few counts support this clonotype. The chain uses TRBV5-6 and TRBJ2-3, with D possibly matching TRBD1 (5 bases). V lost 2 bases to trimming and J lost 0 bases, with 16 bases between them. CDR3 length: 17 amino acids. Germline values: CDR1 SGHDT, CDR2 YYEEEE. The chain's CDR3 is CASSLIDTGPSTDTQYF. The CDR3 nucleotides are TGTGCCAGCAGCTTAATTGATACAGGACCTAGCACAGATACGCAGTATTTT.

The chain recombines TRBV18 with TRBJ2-1; D is uncertain. Trimming took 6 bases from V and 0 from J, leaving 12 bases between them. CDR1 KGHSH and CDR2 LQKENI come from the germline V gene. This CDR3 has 15 residues. The CDR3 loop reads CASSPSEVSYNEQFF. Written as DNA, the CDR3 is TGTGCCAGCTCTCCTTCGGAAGTCTCCTACAATGAGCAGTTCTTC.

J is TRBJ2-7 and V is TRBV2, with D uncertain. V gave up 7 bases and J gave up 4 bases, with 23 bases separating them. The CDR3 totals 16 residues. The germline V gene encodes CDR1 SNHLY and CDR2 FYNNEI. The CDR3 here is CASTPLPLESTYEQYF. In nucleotides, the CDR3 is TGTGCCAGCACCCCCCTGCCGTTAGAATCGACGTACGAGCAGTACTTC.

The chain employs TRBV10-3 and TRBJ2-5; no reliable D call. Trimming removed 10 bases at V and 0 bases at J, with 12 bases between. Germline V gives CDR1 ENHRY, CDR2 SYGVKD. The CDR3 covers 13 residues. The CDR3 sequence is CASRALDQETQYF. The CDR3 bases are TGTGCCAGCCGGGCCCTAGACCAAGAGACCCAGTACTTC.

This clonotype occurred many times. As DNA, the CDR3 is TGCAGTGCTAGAGTGCTCCTGACCTACGAGCAGTACTTC. Translating it yields CSARVLLTYEQYF. The V call is TRBV20-1, the J call TRBJ2-7, with D uncertain. V was trimmed by 1 base and J by 2 bases, leaving 9 bases between them. Germline V gene data show CDR1 as DFQATT and CDR2 as SNEGSKA (reference sequence). The CDR3 is made up of 13 amino acids.

The rearrangement uses TRBV2 and TRBJ1-5; tentatively, D is TRBD1 (5 bases). This CDR3 is built from 14 residues. V dropped 4 bases and J dropped 0 bases, with 7 bases sitting between them. CDR1 is SNHLY, CDR2 FYNNEI, per germline. The DNA of the CDR3 is TGTGCCAGCAGTGGACAGAATAGCAATCAGCCCCAGCATTTT. Translation: CASSGQNSNQPQHF.

This clonotype was detected a few times. The V and J genes are TRBV12-3 or TRBV12-4 and TRBJ2-5, with 9 bases lining up with TRBD2. The CDR3 contains 16 residues. V gave up 5 bases and J gave up 4 bases; unmatched junction bases: 11. The CDR3 is CASSRSGSEWVETQYF. In DNA form, the CDR3 reads TGTGCCAGCAGTCGTAGCGGGAGCGAATGGGTAGAGACCCAGTACTTC.

This clonotype was observed a handful of times. The chain has TRBV7-9 and TRBJ1-1, with 8 nucleotides matching TRBD1. V trimming: 6 bases; J trimming: 3 bases; junction bases outside the gene matches: 6. Germline CDR1 SEHNR, CDR2 FQNEAQ (reference sequence). The CDR3 length is 14 residues. CDR3 bases: TGTGCCAGCAGTAAAGAGACAGGGGACACTGAAGCTTTCTTT. This codes for CASSKETGDTEAFF.

At least ten counts were recorded for this clonotype. CDR3 loop: CASSQGDFTEAFF. The CDR3 coding sequence is TGTGCCAGCAGCCAAGGGGATTTCACTGAAGCTTTCTTT. J is TRBJ1-1 and V is TRBV3-1, with D hard to call. Germline V gene sequence: CDR1 LGHDT, CDR2 YNNKEL (reference sequence). CDR3 length: 13 residues. V gave up 1 base and J gave up 4 bases, with 7 bases separating them.

The gene calls are TRBV5-1 and TRBJ2-7; TRBD1 might be the D (6 bases). CDR1 SGHRS and CDR2 YFSETQ come from the germline V gene. This CDR3 region has 14 residues. V gave up 4 bases and J gave up 0 bases, with 11 bases separating them. CDR3 sequence: CASSREQGSYEQYF. The CDR3 nucleotides read TGCGCCAGCAGCCGTGAACAGGGCTCCTACGAGCAGTACTTC.

A few counts support this clonotype. The chain joins TRBV27 to TRBJ2-7; possible D gene TRBD1, 6 bases. Trimming removed 5 bases at V and 4 bases at J, with 15 bases between. The CDR3 sequence is 14 residues long. CDR1 and CDR2 (germline): MNHEY, SMNVEV (reference sequence). CDR3 in DNA: TGTGCCAGCAGTGGCAGGGGCGGATTTTACGAGCAGTACTTC. It translates to CASSGRGGFYEQYF.

The chain couples TRBV4-3 to TRBJ2-4; no clear D gene. Germline lookup yields CDR1 LGHNA and CDR2 YSLEER. The CDR3 has 19 amino acids. Trimming took 0 bases from V and 6 from J, leaving 24 bases between them. Here the CDR3 DNA reads TGCGCCAGCAGCCAAGAGGTGATTTTGGGCGCGGCAGTGGGAAACATTCAGTACTTC. Protein sequence: CASSQEVILGAAVGNIQYF.

This clonotype was seen only a few times. This sequence joins TRBV7-2 and TRBJ2-4, with 9 bases matching TRBD1. V lost 5 bases to trimming and J lost 4 bases; unmatched junction nucleotides: 6. Germline values: CDR1 SGHTA, CDR2 FQGNSA. The CDR3 sequence is 15 residues long. The CDR3, as DNA: TGTGCCAGCAGCGAAAAGGGACAGGGAAAAAACATTCAGTACTTC. Translating it yields CASSEKGQGKNIQYF.

At least ten counts were recorded for this clonotype. CDR3 nucleotides: TGTGCCAGCAGTTATTCGGACACTGAAGCTTTCTTT. This translates into CASSYSDTEAFF. The V gene is TRBV12-3 or TRBV12-4, the J gene TRBJ1-1; D unresolved. CDR3 size: 12 residues. The V end was cut by 4 bases, the J end by 3 bases, with 6 bases between.

This rearrangement joins TRBV29-1 to TRBJ1-2; no reliable D call. V gave up 6 bases and J gave up 8 bases, with 13 bases separating them. The germline V gene encodes CDR1 SQVTM and CDR2 ANQGSEA. The CDR3 spans 11 residues. CDR3 loop: CSVQLTEGYTF. CDR3 nucleotide sequence: TGCAGCGTGCAACTCACAGAAGGCTACACCTTC. Full variable domain (outside the CDR3, taken from reference TRBV29-1 and TRBJ1-2): SAVISQKPSRDICQRGTSLTIQCQVDSQVTMMFWYRQQPGQSLTLIATANQGSEATYESGFVIDKFPISRPNLTFSTLTVSNMSPEDSSIYLCSVQLTEGYTFGSGTRLTVV.

This clonotype was observed a few times. This sequence joins TRBV7-2 and TRBJ2-7; no clear D. The CDR3 covers 13 residues. Germline lookup yields CDR1 SGHTA and CDR2 FQGNSA. Trimming cost V 4 bases and J 3 bases, with 10 bases left between them. CDR3 in amino acids: CASSSGVVYEQYF. The CDR3 nucleotides are TGTGCCAGCAGCTCCGGTGTCGTCTACGAGCAGTACTTC.

V gene TRBV7-8 combines with J gene TRBJ2-7, with TRBD2 matching 9 bases. The J segment lost 6 bases and the V segment lost 5 bases, leaving 8 bases of the junction unmatched. The CDR3 is 14 amino acids. Germline loops: CDR1 SGHVS, CDR2 FQNEAQ. CDR3 in DNA: TGTGCCAGCAGCACTAAGCGGGAGGAAGGCGAGCAGTACTTC. Translated, it gives CASSTKREEGEQYF.

V usage is TRBV6-1 and J usage is TRBJ2-7; no clear D gene. CDR3 size: 14 residues. Germline V lookup: CDR1 MNHNS, CDR2 SASEGT. Trimming took 4 bases from V and 3 from J, leaving 13 bases between them. The CDR3 region has the DNA TGTGCCAGCAGTGGAACCCTAGGGTTCTACGAGCAGTACTTC. Translated: CASSGTLGFYEQYF.

The sample holds a few counts of this clonotype. Its ends do not fully match the called genes, so a read error is possible. This chain uses TRBV6-5 with TRBJ2-2; D is unresolved. The CDR3 is made up of 13 amino acids. Germline CDR1 MNHEY, CDR2 SVGAGI. CDR3 coding DNA: TGTGCCAGCAGTTACCTGGAGTCCGGAGAGCTGTTTTTT. It encodes CASSYLESGELFF.

Here the CDR3 reads CASIRAGGYEQYF. DNA of the CDR3: TGTGCCAGTATACGCGCAGGGGGCTACGAGCAGTACTTC. V is TRBV7-2 and J is TRBJ2-7; 7 nucleotides match TRBD1. J was trimmed by 3 bases and V by 9 bases; bases with no gene match: 8. Germline V CDR1 and CDR2: SGHTA, FQGNSA. CDR3 length equals 13 residues.

This clonotype came up many times. The chain combines TRBV7-2 with TRBJ2-7; D is ambiguous. Germline V gene sequence: CDR1 SGHTA, CDR2 FQGNSA. With 4 bases removed from V and 1 base from J, the gap between germline ends came to 5 bases. This CDR3 has 12 residues. The CDR3 loop reads CASSSTSYEQYF. CDR3 nucleotides: TGTGCCAGCAGCTCGACGTCCTACGAGCAGTACTTC.

This sequence joins TRBV5-1 and TRBJ2-3, with D uncertain. CDR1 is SGHRS and CDR2 is YFSETQ in the germline V gene. The CDR3 extends over 18 amino acids. With 1 base removed from V and 1 base from J, the gap between germline ends came to 19 bases. CDR3 region: CASSLRAPLPPRTDTQYF. CDR3 DNA: TGCGCCAGCAGCTTGAGGGCCCCTCTACCCCCGCGCACAGATACGCAGTATTTT. The entire variable domain, with the rest obtained from reference TRBV5-1 and TRBJ2-3, is as follows: KAGVTQTPRYLIKTRGQQVTLSCSPISGHRSVSWYQQTPGQGLQFLFEYFSETQRNKGNFPGRFSGRQFSNSRSEMNVSTLELGDSALYLCASSLRAPLPPRTDTQYFGPGTRLTVL.

This chain connects TRBV20-1 to TRBJ2-7; 10 bases are shared with TRBD2. The V gene's germline CDR1 is DFQATT and CDR2 SNEGSKA (reference sequence). The V and J ends lost 0 bases and 0 bases, in that order; junction bases with no gene match: 8. The CDR3 is 17 amino acids. The DNA of the CDR3 is TGCAGTGCTAGAGACAGGGGGCTAGCGGGAGCCTCCTACGAGCAGTACTTC. Translating it yields CSARDRGLAGASYEQYF.

The chain joins TRBV30 to TRBJ2-2; 10 nucleotides line up with TRBD1. This CDR3 contains 17 residues. Trimming removed 3 bases from V and 2 bases from J; junction bases left unmatched: 9. CDR1 and CDR2 from the germline V gene are GTSNPN and SVGIG (reference sequence). The CDR3 region has the DNA TGTGCCTGGAGGGGTGGGACAGGGGCAAAAAACACCGGGGAGCTGTTTTTT. It encodes CAWRGGTGAKNTGELFF.